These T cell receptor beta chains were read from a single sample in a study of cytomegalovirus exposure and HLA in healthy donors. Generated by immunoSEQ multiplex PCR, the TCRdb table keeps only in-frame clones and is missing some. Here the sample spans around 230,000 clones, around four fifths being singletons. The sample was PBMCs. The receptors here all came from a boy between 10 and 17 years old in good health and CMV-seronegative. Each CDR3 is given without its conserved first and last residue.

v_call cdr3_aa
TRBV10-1 ASSDMYGEQY
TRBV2 ASSEGMVAGPNEQF
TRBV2 ASIGGIRYEQY
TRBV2 AIAAETGTYGYT
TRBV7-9 ASSLTGYGYT
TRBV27 ASAGTGIYFYGYT
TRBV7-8 ASSLGHSYEQY
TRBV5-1 ASSLAGENEKLF
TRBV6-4 ASSEAVPPGPSSYEQY
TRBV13 ASSYGREQY
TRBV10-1 ASSFYRDREGEQY
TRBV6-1 ASSWDSLGGYGYT
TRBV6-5 ASTKRDRGCGYT
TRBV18 ASSPLRVGGETQY
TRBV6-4 ASSTTRLKETQY
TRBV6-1 ASSAQGVGGPQH
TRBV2 ASSEMGRTTNEKLF
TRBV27 ASSPRLSEKLF
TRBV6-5 ASSVAGTHNEQF
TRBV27 ASSSPGSTDTQY
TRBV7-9 ASSPREGHPNEQF
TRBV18 ASSPTRRESGEQY
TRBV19 AISGYSNSNQPQH
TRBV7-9 ASSRDRALNYEQY
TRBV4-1 ASSQDDRHYNEQF
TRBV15 ATSRAEALSYT
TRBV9 ASSPPGGSSGYT
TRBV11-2 ASSLMQALSGTEAF
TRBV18 ASSTEGQGGLF
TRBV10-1 ASRDGRTGRYNEQF
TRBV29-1 SVGPYT
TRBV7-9 ASSLASDRGVFWTGELF
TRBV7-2 ASSSDRWEPGQY
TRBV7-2 ASSLAVAWPNQETQY
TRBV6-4 ASSPTGDTEAF